This TCR beta chain derives from a study of cytomegalovirus exposure and HLA in healthy donors. Turning to this clone: Its antigen is currently unknown.

Use of 60 Vbeta and 13 Jbeta primers characterized the PCR. Produced via immunoSEQ multiplex PCR; TCRdb's table is partial and in-frame only. The table shows about 130,000 clones, with around 72% occurring only once. CDR1 is SGHRS and CDR2 is YFSETQ in the germline V gene. V lost 3 bases, J lost 7 bases, and 6 bases stayed unmatched. CDR3 length: 13 amino acids. Study observations and caveats: From TCR beta sequences, most subjects' HLA-A and HLA-B alleles were reportedly predicted accurately.

The source of this sequence is a middle-aged man in good health and CMV-seropositive. The chain employs TRBV5-1 and TRBJ1-1; 7 bases are shared with TRBD1. The sequenced sample consisted of PBMCs. The chain's CDR3 is CASSYHGTVEAFF. CDR3 DNA: TGCGCCAGCAGCTACCACGGGACAGTTGAAGCTTTCTTT. Combining the CDR3 with reference TRBV5-1 and TRBJ1-1 gives the whole variable domain KAGVTQTPRYLIKTRGQQVTLSCSPISGHRSVSWYQQTPGQGLQFLFEYFSETQRNKGNFPGRFSGRQFSNSRSEMNVSTLELGDSALYLCASSYHGTVEAFFGQGTRLTVV.